This T cell receptor (beta chain) originates from a study of T cells in Graves' hyperthyroidism and ophthalmopathy. Across the whole study: Prior to any treatment, at the point of initial diagnosis, peripheral blood was collected.

General study results and limits: Appearing also in blood were most of the thyroid clonotypes expanded above 0.001.

Amplified regions were TCR beta CDR3 sequences from RNA transcripts. The HTBI set primed first-round TCR CDR3 RT-PCR. TCRdb fed the multiplex PCR reads into MiXCR, producing one record per CDR3 protein. The sample includes some 380,000 distinct CDR3 sequences, roughly 14% of them seen just once. Uncontrolled infections, other autoimmune diseases, pregnancy or lactation led to exclusion of patients. Progressors' blood was drawn at hyperthyroidism diagnosis, before ophthalmopathy symptoms. The CDR3 contains 15 residues. V was pared by 0 bases and J by 0 bases, with 7 bases between. Germline assignment: CDR1 SGDLS and CDR2 YYNGEE. This clonotype was counted a few times. Antigen: not known.

Material for sequencing was blood. This receptor was obtained from a young man with Graves' hyperthyroidism that later progressed to Graves' ophthalmopathy. The chain has TRBV9 and TRBJ1-3, with TRBD1 as a possible D gene (6 bases). The CDR3 protein is CASSVEQGSGNTIYF. CDR3 in DNA: TGTGCCAGCAGCGTAGAACAGGGCTCTGGAAACACCATATATTTT.